This TCR beta chain stems from a study of blood T cell repertoires in COVID-19. Study information: Sources were T cells, B-cell-depleted T cells, or PBMCs; the material itself was cDNA or gDNA.

V gave up 5 bases and J gave up 1 base, with 12 bases separating them. The CDR3 is 14 amino acids. Looked up from germline, CDR1 is SGHVS and CDR2 is FQNEAQ. The data were produced by immunoSEQ multiplex PCR, yet TCRdb's version contains in-frame clones alone and is incomplete. The table shows a few hundred thousand clones, with about 85% occurring only once. This chain joins TRBV7-8 and TRBJ2-7, with D maybe TRBD2 (5 bases). This TCR was recovered from a woman aged 45-60 years who had been exposed to COVID-19. Specimen: PBMCs or T cells enriched from blood (not recorded which). The chain's CDR3 is CASSLGRTSYEQYF. The CDR3, as DNA: TGTGCCAGCAGCCTTGGACGGACTTCCTACGAGCAGTACTTC.